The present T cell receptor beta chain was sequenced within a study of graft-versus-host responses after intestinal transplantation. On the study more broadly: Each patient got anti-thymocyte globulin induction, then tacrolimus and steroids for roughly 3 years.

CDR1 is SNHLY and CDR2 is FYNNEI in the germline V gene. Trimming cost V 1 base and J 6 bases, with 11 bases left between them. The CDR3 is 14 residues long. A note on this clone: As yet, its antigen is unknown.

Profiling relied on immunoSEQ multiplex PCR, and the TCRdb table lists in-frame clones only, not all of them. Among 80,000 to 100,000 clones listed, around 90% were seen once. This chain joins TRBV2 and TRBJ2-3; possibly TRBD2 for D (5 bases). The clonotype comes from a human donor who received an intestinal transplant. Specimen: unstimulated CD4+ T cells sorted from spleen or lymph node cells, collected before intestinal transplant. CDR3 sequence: CASSEGVSADTQYF. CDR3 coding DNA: TGTGCCAGCAGTGAAGGGGTTAGCGCTGATACGCAGTATTTT. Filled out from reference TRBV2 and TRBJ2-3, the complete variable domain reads EPEVTQTPSHQVTQMGQEVILRCVPISNHLYFYWYRQILGQKVEFLVSFYNNEISEKSEIFDDQFSVERPDGSNFTLKIRSTKLEDSAMYFCASSEGVSADTQYFGPGTRLTVL.